This paragraph covers one TCR beta chain sequence. What it binds is not known. This entry belongs to a study of cytomegalovirus exposure and HLA in healthy donors. Study-wide results and caveats: V- and J-gene trimming in TCR beta was tied to a missense DCLRE1C variant by an analysis performed later.

CDR1 and CDR2 (germline): SGHAT, FQNNGV. The CDR3 is 12 amino acids. V was cut by 1 base and J by 3 bases, with 4 bases left in between. Both 60 Vbeta primers and 13 Jbeta primers went into the PCR. TCRdb's copy holds only in-frame clones and misses some; the assay was immunoSEQ multiplex PCR. This sample yields some 150,000 clones, of which roughly 82% are seen a single time; under 7.5% belongs to the top ten. The sample was PBMCs. The chain joins TRBV11-2 to TRBJ2-7; D remains unclear. The source of this sequence is a woman aged 50 to 60 in good health and CMV-seropositive. CDR3 nucleotide sequence: TGTGCCAGCAGCTTAGGTTACTACGAGCAGTACTTC. This codes for CASSLGYYEQYF.